The TCR beta chain under discussion was sequenced for a study of response to subunit inactivated influenza vaccine listed by TCRdb under 2018. Notes on the research overall: Deep quantitative T cell receptor repertoire profiling was used in the study to track responses to a trivalent subunit inactivated influenza vaccine.

General findings and caveats noted by the study authors: The authors proposed that each seasonal influenza vaccination may bring in only a limited number of new T cells.

To note about this clonotype: The antigen it binds to is not known. There are no base qualities to consult, and no much larger clone falls within one base.

The library was generated by RT-PCR. Sequencing was performed on an Illumina HiSeq 2500. TCRdb trimmed public reads at Q25 via fastp, called clones via MiXCR and kept in-frame beta chains. Rows matching on CDR3 protein sequence are summarized as one entry with the most common DNA and genes. For this sample there are 400,000 to 550,000 distinct CDR3 sequences; around 25% appear just once. Of the sample, around 2% falls within the top ten clones. Taken from cysteine to phenylalanine, the CDR3 has 16 residues. Of all the DNA, just the CDR3 is kept, 48 bases in frame from base 1. The junction shows trimming of 1 base on V and 2 bases on J, and the gene matches do not reach 4 bases of it. In the germline V gene, CDR1 corresponds to SGHVS and CDR2 to FQNEAQ.

Sample: CD4+ T cells sorted from PBMCs, taken about 5 days after vaccination. The TCR comes from a man in his forties or fifties who received an inactivated influenza vaccine. Donor details come from another sample of the same person, matched by shared clones. The chain uses TRBV7-8 and TRBJ2-7, with TRBD2 identical over 11 junction bases. In nucleotide form, the sequence is TGTGCCAGCAGCTTAGAGCGACTAGCGGGGACCTACGAGCAGTACTTC. Its amino acids are CASSLERLAGTYEQYF. Full variable domain (CDR3 extended with the reference TRBV7-8 and TRBJ2-7 proteins): GAGVSQSPRYKVAKRGQDVALRCDPISGHVSLFWYQQALGQGPEFLTYFQNEAQLDKSGLPSDRFFAERPEGSVSTLKIQRTQQEDSAVYLCASSLERLAGTYEQYFGPGTRLTVT.